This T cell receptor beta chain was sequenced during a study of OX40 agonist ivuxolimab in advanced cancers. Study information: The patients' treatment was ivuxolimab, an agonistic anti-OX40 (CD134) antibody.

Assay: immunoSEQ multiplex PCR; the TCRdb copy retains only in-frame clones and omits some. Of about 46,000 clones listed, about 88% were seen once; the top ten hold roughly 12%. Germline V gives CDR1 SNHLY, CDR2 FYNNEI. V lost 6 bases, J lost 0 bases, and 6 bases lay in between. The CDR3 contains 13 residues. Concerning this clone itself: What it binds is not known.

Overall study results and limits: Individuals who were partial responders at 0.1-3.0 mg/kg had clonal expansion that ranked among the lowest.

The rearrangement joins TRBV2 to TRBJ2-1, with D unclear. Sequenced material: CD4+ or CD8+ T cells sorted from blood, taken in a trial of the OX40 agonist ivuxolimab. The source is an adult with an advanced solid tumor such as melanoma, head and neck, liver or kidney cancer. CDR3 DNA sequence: TGTGCCAGCAGGACTTTCTCCTACAATGAGCAGTTCTTC. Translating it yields CASRTFSYNEQFF.